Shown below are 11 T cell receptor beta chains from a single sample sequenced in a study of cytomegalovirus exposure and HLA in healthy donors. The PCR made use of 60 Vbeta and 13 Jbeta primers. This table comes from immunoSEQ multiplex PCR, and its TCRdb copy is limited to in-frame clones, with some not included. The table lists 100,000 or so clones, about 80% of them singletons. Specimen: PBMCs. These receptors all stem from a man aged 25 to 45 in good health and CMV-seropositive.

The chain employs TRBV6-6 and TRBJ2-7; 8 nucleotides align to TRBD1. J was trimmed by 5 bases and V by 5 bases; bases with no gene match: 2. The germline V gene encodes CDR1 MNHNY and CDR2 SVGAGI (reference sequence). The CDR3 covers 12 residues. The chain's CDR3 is CASSRTGNEQYV. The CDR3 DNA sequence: TGTGCCAGCAGTCGGACAGGGAACGAGCAGTACGTC.

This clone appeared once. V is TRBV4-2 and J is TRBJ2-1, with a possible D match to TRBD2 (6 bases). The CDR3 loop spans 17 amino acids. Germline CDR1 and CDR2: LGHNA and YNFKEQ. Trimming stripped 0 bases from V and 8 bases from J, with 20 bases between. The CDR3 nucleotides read TGTGCCAGCAGCCAAGACGGACGGGGGAGTGGGACCTATGAGCAGTTCTTC. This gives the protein CASSQDGRGSGTYEQFF.

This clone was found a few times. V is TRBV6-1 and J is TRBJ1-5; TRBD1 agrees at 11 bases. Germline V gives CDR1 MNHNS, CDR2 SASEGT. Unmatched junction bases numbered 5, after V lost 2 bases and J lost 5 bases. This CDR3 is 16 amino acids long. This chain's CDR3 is CASSEIGTGGYQPQHF. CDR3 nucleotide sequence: TGTGCCAGCAGTGAAATCGGGACAGGGGGATATCAGCCCCAGCATTTT.

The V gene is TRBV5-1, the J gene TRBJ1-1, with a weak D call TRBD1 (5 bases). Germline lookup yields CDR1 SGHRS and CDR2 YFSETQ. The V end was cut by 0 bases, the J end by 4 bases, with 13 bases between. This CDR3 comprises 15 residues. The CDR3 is CASSLGAGPRTEAFF. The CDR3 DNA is TGCGCCAGCAGCTTGGGCGCAGGGCCGCGCACTGAAGCTTTCTTT.

The CDR3 sequence is CASSSRSGVGGNTIYF. CDR3 nucleotide sequence: TGTGCCAGCAGTTCTAGGTCAGGGGTTGGTGGAAACACCATATATTTT. The chain combines TRBV6-5 with TRBJ1-3; perhaps TRBD1 as D (6 bases). Trimming removed 4 bases from V and 3 bases from J, with 16 bases in between. CDR1 is MNHEY and CDR2 is SVGAGI in the germline V gene. The CDR3 extends over 16 amino acids.

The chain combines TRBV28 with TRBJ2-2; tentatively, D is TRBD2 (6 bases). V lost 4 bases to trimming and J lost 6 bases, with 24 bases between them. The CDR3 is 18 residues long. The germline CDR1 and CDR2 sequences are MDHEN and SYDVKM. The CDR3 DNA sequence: TGTGCCAGCAGTTCTGCACCCCCGGGAGTAACACGGGCCGGGGAGCTGTTTTTT. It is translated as CASSSAPPGVTRAGELFF.

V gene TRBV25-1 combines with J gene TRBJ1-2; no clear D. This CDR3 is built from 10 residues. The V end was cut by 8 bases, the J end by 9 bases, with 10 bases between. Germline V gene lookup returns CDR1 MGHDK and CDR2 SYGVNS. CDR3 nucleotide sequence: TGTGCCAGCCGGGAGGAAAGCTACACCTTC. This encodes CASREESYTF.

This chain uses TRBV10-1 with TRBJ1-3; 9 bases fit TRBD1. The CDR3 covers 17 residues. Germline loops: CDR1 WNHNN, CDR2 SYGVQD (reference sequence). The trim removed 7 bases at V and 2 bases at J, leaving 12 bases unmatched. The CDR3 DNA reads TGCGCCAGCACTACACTACCGGGACAGGGCCCTGGAAACACCATATATTTT. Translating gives CASTTLPGQGPGNTIYF.

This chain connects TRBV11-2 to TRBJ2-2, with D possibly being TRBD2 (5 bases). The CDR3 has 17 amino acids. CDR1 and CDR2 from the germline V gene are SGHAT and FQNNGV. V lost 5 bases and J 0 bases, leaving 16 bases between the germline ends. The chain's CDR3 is CASSHPSWSANTGELFF. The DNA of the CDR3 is TGTGCCAGCAGCCACCCTAGCTGGAGCGCGAACACCGGGGAGCTGTTTTTT. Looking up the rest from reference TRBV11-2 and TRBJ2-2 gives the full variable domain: EAGVAQSPRYKIIEKRQSVAFWCNPISGHATLYWYQQILGQGPKLLIQFQNNGVVDDSQLPKDRFSAERLKGVDSTLKIQPAKLEDSAVYLCASSHPSWSANTGELFFGEGSRLTVL.

This CDR3 reads CASSLGDRGTSFF. DNA of the CDR3: TGTGCCAGCAGCTTGGGGGACAGGGGGACGTCTTTCTTT. The chain joins TRBV5-5 to TRBJ1-1, with 11 bases matching TRBD1. The CDR3 length is 13 residues. V dropped 0 bases and J dropped 12; count of bases not matched to a gene: 4. CDR1 is SGHKS and CDR2 is YYEKEE in the germline V gene (reference sequence).

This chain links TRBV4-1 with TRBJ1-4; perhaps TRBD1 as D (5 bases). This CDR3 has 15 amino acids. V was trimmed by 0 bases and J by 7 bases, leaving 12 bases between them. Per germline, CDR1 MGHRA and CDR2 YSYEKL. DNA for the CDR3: TGCGCCAGCAGCCAAGATCGGCAGGGTTTTGAAAAACTGTTTTTT. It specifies CASSQDRQGFEKLFF.